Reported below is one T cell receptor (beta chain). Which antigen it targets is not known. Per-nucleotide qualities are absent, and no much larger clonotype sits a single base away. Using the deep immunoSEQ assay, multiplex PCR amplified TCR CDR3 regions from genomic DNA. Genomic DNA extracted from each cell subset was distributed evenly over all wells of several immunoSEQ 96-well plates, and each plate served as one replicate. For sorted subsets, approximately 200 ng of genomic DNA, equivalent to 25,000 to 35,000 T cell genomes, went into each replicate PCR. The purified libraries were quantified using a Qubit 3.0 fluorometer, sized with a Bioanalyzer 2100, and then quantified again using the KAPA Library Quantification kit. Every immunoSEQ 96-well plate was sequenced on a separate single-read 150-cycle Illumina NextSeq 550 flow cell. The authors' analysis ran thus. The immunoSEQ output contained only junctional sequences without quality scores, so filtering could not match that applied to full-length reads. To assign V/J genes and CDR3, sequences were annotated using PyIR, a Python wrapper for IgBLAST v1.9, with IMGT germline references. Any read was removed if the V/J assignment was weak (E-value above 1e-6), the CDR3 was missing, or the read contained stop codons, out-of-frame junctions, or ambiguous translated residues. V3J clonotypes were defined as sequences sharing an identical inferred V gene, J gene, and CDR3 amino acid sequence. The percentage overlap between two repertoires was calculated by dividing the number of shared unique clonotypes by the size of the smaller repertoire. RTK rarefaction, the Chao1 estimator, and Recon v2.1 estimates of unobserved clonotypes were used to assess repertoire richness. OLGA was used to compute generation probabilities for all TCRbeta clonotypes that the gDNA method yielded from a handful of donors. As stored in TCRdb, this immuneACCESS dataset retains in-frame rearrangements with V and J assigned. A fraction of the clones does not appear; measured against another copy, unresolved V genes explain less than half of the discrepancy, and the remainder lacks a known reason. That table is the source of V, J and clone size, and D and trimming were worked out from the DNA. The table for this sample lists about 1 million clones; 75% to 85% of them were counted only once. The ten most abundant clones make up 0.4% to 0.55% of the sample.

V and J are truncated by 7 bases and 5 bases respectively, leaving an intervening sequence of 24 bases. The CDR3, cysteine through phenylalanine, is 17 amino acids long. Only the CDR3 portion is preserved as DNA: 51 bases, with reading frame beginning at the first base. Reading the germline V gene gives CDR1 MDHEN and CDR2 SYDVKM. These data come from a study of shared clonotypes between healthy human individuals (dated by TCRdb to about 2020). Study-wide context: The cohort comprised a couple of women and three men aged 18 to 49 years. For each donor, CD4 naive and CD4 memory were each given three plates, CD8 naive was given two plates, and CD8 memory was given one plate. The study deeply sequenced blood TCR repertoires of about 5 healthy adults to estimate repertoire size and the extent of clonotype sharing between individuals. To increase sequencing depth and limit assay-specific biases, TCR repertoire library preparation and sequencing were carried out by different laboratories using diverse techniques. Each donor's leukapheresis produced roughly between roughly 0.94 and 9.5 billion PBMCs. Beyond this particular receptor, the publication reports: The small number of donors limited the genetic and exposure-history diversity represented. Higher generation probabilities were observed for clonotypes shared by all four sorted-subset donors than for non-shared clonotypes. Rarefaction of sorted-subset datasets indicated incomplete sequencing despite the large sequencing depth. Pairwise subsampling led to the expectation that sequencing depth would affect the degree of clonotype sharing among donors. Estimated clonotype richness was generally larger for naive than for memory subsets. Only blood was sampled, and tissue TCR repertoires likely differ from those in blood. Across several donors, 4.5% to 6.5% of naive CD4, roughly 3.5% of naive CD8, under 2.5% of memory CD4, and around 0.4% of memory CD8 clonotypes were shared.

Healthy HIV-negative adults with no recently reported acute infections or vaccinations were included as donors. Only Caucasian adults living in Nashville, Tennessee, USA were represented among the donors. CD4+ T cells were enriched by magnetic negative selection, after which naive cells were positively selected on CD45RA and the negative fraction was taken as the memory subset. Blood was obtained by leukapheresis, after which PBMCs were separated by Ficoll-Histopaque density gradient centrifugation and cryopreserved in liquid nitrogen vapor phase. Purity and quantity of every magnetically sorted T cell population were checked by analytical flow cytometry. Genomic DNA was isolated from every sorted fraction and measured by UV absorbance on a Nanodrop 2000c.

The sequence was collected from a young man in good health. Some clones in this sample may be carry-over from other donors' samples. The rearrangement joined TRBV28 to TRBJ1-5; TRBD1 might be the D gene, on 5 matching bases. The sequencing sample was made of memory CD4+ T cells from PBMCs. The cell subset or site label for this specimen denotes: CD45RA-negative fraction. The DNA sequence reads TGTGCCAGCACCAATTTCCAGGACATTTTTTTCGATCAGCCCCAGCATTTT. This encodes CASTNFQDIFFDQPQHF.